Listed here is a single T cell receptor beta chain. The antigen is not known. The entry originates in a study of T cell responses to AZD1222 COVID-19 vaccine. Overall study results and limits: Unmutated regions of variants are reportedly targeted by nearly half of spike-specific TCRs. CD4 TCRs linked to vaccination spanned spike, dominating at 160-218 and 743-854. A rise in Spike-specific TCR breadth and depth followed two AZD1222 doses. Donors in the cohort were predominantly white British and more often female, and clonal diversity was possibly underestimated.

Profiled with immunoSEQ multiplex PCR; TCRdb holds only in-frame clones, not every one. The table lists over 110,000 clones, 80% to 90% of them singletons. CDR1 is SGHRS and CDR2 is YFSETQ in the germline V gene. The V segment lost 3 bases and the J segment 0 bases; nucleotides outside the gene matches: 3. The CDR3 spans 15 residues. The chain links TRBV5-1 to TRBJ2-3, with 8 bases lining up with TRBD2. This specimen was peripheral blood, taken on day 0 of AZD1222 vaccination. This receptor was taken from an adult in good health. DNA of the CDR3: TGCGCCAGCAGCTATAGCGGGGCTAGCACAGATACGCAGTATTTT. It is translated as CASSYSGASTDTQYF.